This entry lists 31 T cell receptor beta chains sequenced from one sample in a study of T cell responses to AZD1222 COVID-19 vaccine. The protocol was immunoSEQ multiplex PCR, while the TCRdb copy is restricted to in-frame clones and leaves out a portion. The profile shows roughly 140,000 clones, 82% of them singletons. The source was peripheral blood, collected on day 0 of MenACWY control vaccination. These receptors were obtained from an adult in good health.

In DNA form, the CDR3 reads TGTGCCAGCTCATCATCACACGAGCAGTACTTC. Encoded protein: CASSSSHEQYF. The chain joins TRBV18 to TRBJ2-7; no clear D gene. The CDR3 length is 11 residues. CDR1 and CDR2 (germline): KGHSH, LQKENI. Trimming stripped 5 bases from V and 5 bases from J, with 7 bases between.

This clone was observed a few times. This chain uses TRBV29-1 with TRBJ1-1, with D tentatively TRBD1 (6 bases). Germline-derived CDR1 and CDR2 are SQVTM and ANQGSEA. This CDR3 has 14 residues. Trimming removed 7 bases from V and 2 bases from J, with 17 bases in between. The CDR3 loop is CSATPPGANTEAFF. In nucleotides, the CDR3 is TGCAGCGCAACTCCCCCGGGGGCTAACACTGAAGCTTTCTTT.

The chain uses TRBV7-9 and TRBJ2-3; D is perhaps TRBD1 or TRBD2 (6 bases each). Trimming shortened V by 5 bases and J by 0 bases, and 12 bases separated the two germline ends. The CDR3 loop spans 15 amino acids. Germline lookup yields CDR1 SEHNR and CDR2 FQNEAQ (reference sequence). CDR3 DNA: TGTGCCAGCAGCACCAGGGGAGGCAGCACAGATACGCAGTATTTT. Translating it yields CASSTRGGSTDTQYF. The full variable domain, rest sourced from reference TRBV7-9 and TRBJ2-3, is DTGVSQNPRHKITKRGQNVTFRCDPISEHNRLYWYRQTLGQGPEFLTYFQNEAQLEKSRLLSDRFSAERPKGSFSTLEIQRTEQGDSAMYLCASSTRGGSTDTQYFGPGTRLTVL.

The chain combines TRBV9 with TRBJ1-4; no clear D gene. From germline, CDR1 is SGDLS and CDR2 YYNGEE. V was cut by 2 bases and J by 3 bases, with 11 bases left in between. The CDR3 extends over 15 amino acids. The CDR3 region is CASSVLAAANEKLFF. CDR3 bases: TGTGCCAGCAGCGTCCTGGCAGCGGCTAATGAAAAACTGTTTTTT.

The chain joins TRBV18 to TRBJ1-2; no definite D call. CDR3 length: 17 residues. The V gene's germline CDR1 is KGHSH and CDR2 LQKENI. The V gene lost 5 bases and the J gene lost 4 bases, with 23 bases spanning the gap. CDR3 sequence (DNA): TGTGCCAGCTCAGCATCGGGGTCGGCAGGACGTCCCTATGGCTACACCTTC. Its translation: CASSASGSAGRPYGYTF.

This clone has only one observation. CDR3 amino acids: CASSSPDGGANTGELFF. Written as DNA, the CDR3 is TGTGCCAGCAGCTCCCCTGACGGGGGGGCGAACACCGGGGAGCTGTTTTTT. The V and J genes are TRBV11-2 and TRBJ2-2, with 8 bases lining up with TRBD2. CDR3 size: 17 residues. Germline values: CDR1 SGHAT, CDR2 FQNNGV. The junction had 7 bases not matched to a gene; V was cut back by 4 bases and J by 0 bases.

The chain has TRBV12-3 or TRBV12-4 and TRBJ1-3; D is unclear. Trimming removed 2 bases from V and 7 bases from J, with 6 bases in between. CDR3 size: 12 residues. CDR3 in DNA: TGTGCCAGCAGTTTACTTGGGAACACCATATATTTT. It specifies CASSLLGNTIYF.

The chain recombines TRBV7-9 with TRBJ2-1; TRBD2 matches at 7 bases. CDR3 length: 17 residues. The V gene's germline CDR1 is SEHNR and CDR2 FQNEAQ (reference sequence). V lost 0 bases, J lost 4 bases, and 9 bases stayed unmatched. The CDR3 DNA sequence: TGTGCCAGCAGCTTAGCGGTATCTGGCGGGGGTTACAATGAGCAGTTCTTC. Its protein product is CASSLAVSGGGYNEQFF.

The V gene is TRBV9, the J gene TRBJ1-6, with 8 bases that match TRBD1. Trimming at V came to 3 bases and at J to 7 bases, leaving 3 bases not matched to a gene. The V gene's germline CDR1 is SGDLS and CDR2 YYNGEE. There are 14 residues in the CDR3. CDR3 sequence: CASSARTGNSPLHF. CDR3 in DNA: TGTGCCAGCAGCGCTAGGACAGGGAATTCACCCCTCCACTTT.

V is TRBV10-3 and J is TRBJ2-7; no reliable D call. The CDR3 sequence is 15 residues long. The V gene's germline CDR1 is ENHRY and CDR2 SYGVKD. The ends were cut back, 3 bases at V and 5 bases at J, with 17 bases in the middle. CDR3 in amino acids: CAISDLATTSDEQYF. The DNA for the CDR3 is TGTGCCATCAGTGATTTGGCCACAACCTCGGACGAGCAGTACTTC.

The chain has TRBV12-3 or TRBV12-4 and TRBJ1-2, with D unclear. V was clipped by 1 base and J by 4 bases, with 7 bases between them. The CDR3 has 13 residues. This CDR3 reads CASSLVAVYGYTF. The CDR3 DNA sequence: TGTGCCAGCAGTTTAGTGGCAGTCTATGGCTACACCTTC.

J is TRBJ2-2 and V is TRBV30; D is unclear. V shed 3 bases and J shed 0 bases, with 14 bases lying between them. This CDR3 contains 16 residues. Germline values: CDR1 GTSNPN, CDR2 SVGIG (reference sequence). The CDR3 here is CAWSRLGIANTGELFF. The CDR3 region has the DNA TGTGCCTGGAGCCGCCTAGGAATTGCGAACACCGGGGAGCTGTTTTTT.

The V and J genes are TRBV9 and TRBJ2-2; a possible D gene is TRBD1 (5 bases). The germline V and J ends were trimmed by 0 bases and 5 bases, with 11 bases remaining between them. The CDR3 loop spans 15 amino acids. Germline CDR1 and CDR2: SGDLS and YYNGEE. In DNA form, the CDR3 reads TGTGCCAGCAGCGTAGAAGGGGTTGGGACCGGGGAGCTGTTTTTT. Residues: CASSVEGVGTGELFF.

The chain couples TRBV11-2 to TRBJ2-5, with 8 bases that match TRBD2. V lost 5 bases, J lost 5 bases, and 7 bases stayed unmatched. The CDR3 is 14 residues long. Germline assignment: CDR1 SGHAT and CDR2 FQNNGV. The CDR3 region has the DNA TGTGCCAGCAGCACCACGCGGGGGGCGGAGACCCAGTACTTC. This encodes CASSTTRGAETQYF. Based on the CDR3 plus reference TRBV11-2 and TRBJ2-5, the full variable domain is EAGVAQSPRYKIIEKRQSVAFWCNPISGHATLYWYQQILGQGPKLLIQFQNNGVVDDSQLPKDRFSAERLKGVDSTLKIQPAKLEDSAVYLCASSTTRGAETQYFGPGTRLLVL.

The V call is TRBV30, the J call TRBJ1-5, with a possible D match to TRBD1 (5 bases). Trimming took off 2 bases at V and 3 bases at J, with 11 bases between the two ends. The CDR3 covers 14 residues. CDR1 and CDR2 (germline): GTSNPN, SVGIG (reference sequence). CDR3 DNA: TGTGCCTGGAGTTCCCGGGGCCACAATCAGCCCCAGCATTTT. Translation gives CAWSSRGHNQPQHF.

This clone showed up just a few times. This sequence joins TRBV5-1 and TRBJ1-1; D remains ambiguous. Per the germline V gene, CDR1 is SGHRS and CDR2 is YFSETQ. V was cut by 2 bases and J by 11 bases, with 13 bases left in between. The CDR3 runs to 12 residues. CDR3 coding DNA: TGCGCCAGCAGCTTTCCTTCGAACGAGGCTTTCTTT. The encoded protein is CASSFPSNEAFF.

This chain joins TRBV5-6 and TRBJ2-1; 9 bases fit TRBD1. The CDR3 covers 13 residues. V gave up 5 bases and J gave up 15 bases; unmatched junction bases: 12. Germline CDR1 reads SGHDT; CDR2 reads YYEEEE. The CDR3 reads CASSGQGSGTPFF. The CDR3 DNA follows: TGTGCCAGCAGTGGACAGGGGAGCGGGACTCCGTTCTTC.

The chain uses TRBV6-1 and TRBJ1-5; D is possibly TRBD1 (6 bases). The germline gives CDR1 MNHNS, CDR2 SASEGT. The ends were cut back, 3 bases at V and 6 bases at J, with 15 bases in the middle. The CDR3 sequence is 15 residues long. In DNA, the CDR3 is TGTGCCAGCAGTGAGTTGGAGGAGGGGGGTCAGCCCCAGCATTTT. This translates into CASSELEEGGQPQHF.

The chain employs TRBV15 and TRBJ1-1; D is unresolved. This CDR3 is built from 15 residues. Looked up from germline, CDR1 is LNHNV and CDR2 is YYDKDF (reference sequence). Trimming took off 4 bases at V and 1 base at J, with 13 bases between the two ends. The CDR3 region has the DNA TGTGCCACCAGCATGCGTGGTCATTCGAACACTGAAGCTTTCTTT. Encoded protein: CATSMRGHSNTEAFF.

This clone was detected only once. The chain recombines TRBV19 with TRBJ2-1, with a possible D match to TRBD1 (6 bases). V was pared by 6 bases and J by 0 bases, with 15 bases between. This CDR3 is built from 16 residues. Germline V lookup: CDR1 LNHDA, CDR2 SQIVND (reference sequence). CDR3 sequence: CASSRTVASSYNEQFF. CDR3 bases: TGTGCCAGTAGCCGGACAGTTGCTAGCTCCTACAATGAGCAGTTCTTC. The full variable domain, rest sourced from reference TRBV19 and TRBJ2-1, is DGGITQSPKYLFRKEGQNVTLSCEQNLNHDAMYWYRQDPGQGLRLIYYSQIVNDFQKGDIAEGYSVSREKKESFPLTVTSAQKNPTAFYLCASSRTVASSYNEQFFGPGTRLTVL.

The chain links TRBV6-5 to TRBJ1-2; no reliable D call. V shed 0 bases and J shed 0 bases, with 8 bases lying between them. The length of the CDR3 is 15 residues. Germline CDR1 and CDR2: MNHEY and SVGAGI. CDR3 amino acids: CASSYSRVANYGYTF. The CDR3 DNA reads TGTGCCAGCAGTTACTCGAGGGTTGCTAACTATGGCTACACCTTC.

This clone was seen a few times. In DNA, the CDR3 is TGTGCCAGCAGCTATTTTTCGCAAGAGACCCAGTACTTC. It yields the protein CASSYFSQETQYF. The genes are TRBV7-7 and TRBJ2-5, with no clear D. Trimming left V 4 bases short and J 2 bases short, with 8 bases between. The V gene's germline CDR1 is SSHAT and CDR2 FNYEAQ (reference sequence). This CDR3 comprises 13 residues.

The V call is TRBV4-2, the J call TRBJ2-1; 10 positions agree with TRBD2. V was pared by 4 bases and J by 5 bases, with 17 bases of the junction left unmatched. The CDR3 sequence is 19 residues long. Germline V CDR1 and CDR2: LGHNA, YNFKEQ. The CDR3: CASSLKASGGAWGHNEQFF. Written as DNA, the CDR3 is TGTGCCAGCAGCCTTAAGGCGAGCGGGGGGGCCTGGGGGCACAATGAGCAGTTCTTC.

V and J are TRBV7-9 and TRBJ1-2, with D unclear. Germline V gene data show CDR1 as SEHNR and CDR2 as FQNEAQ (reference sequence). Trimming left V 1 base short and J 6 bases short, with 6 bases between. The CDR3 totals 12 residues. CDR3 amino acids: CASSLGGNGYTF. The CDR3 nucleotides read TGTGCCAGCAGCTTAGGCGGGAATGGCTACACCTTC. Based on the CDR3 plus reference TRBV7-9 and TRBJ1-2, the full variable domain is DTGVSQNPRHKITKRGQNVTFRCDPISEHNRLYWYRQTLGQGPEFLTYFQNEAQLEKSRLLSDRFSAERPKGSFSTLEIQRTEQGDSAMYLCASSLGGNGYTFGSGTRLTVV.

This chain connects TRBV28 to TRBJ2-6; D is undetermined. CDR1 is MDHEN, CDR2 SYDVKM, per germline. This CDR3 region has 13 residues. Trimming cost V 8 bases and J 4 bases, with 9 bases left between them. Written as DNA, the CDR3 is TGTGCCAGCGGAGTGTTGGGGGCCAACGTCCTGACTTTC. Amino acids: CASGVLGANVLTF.

This clone was picked up a small number of times. V and J are TRBV28 and TRBJ2-7; D possibly corresponds to TRBD1 (6 bases). Trimming removed 10 bases from V and 3 bases from J, with 19 bases in between. From germline, CDR1 is MDHEN and CDR2 SYDVKM. The CDR3 consists of 14 residues. CDR3 coding DNA: TGTGCCATCACCCCTTTGACAGGCTACTACGAGCAGTACGTC. This codes for CAITPLTGYYEQYV.

This clone appeared once. The V and J genes are TRBV2 and TRBJ1-1; unclear D gene. The CDR3 is 13 amino acids. Deletions cut 3 bases from V and 0 bases from J, with 5 bases between. Germline V gene data show CDR1 as SNHLY and CDR2 as FYNNEI. CDR3 amino acids: CASSEELNTEAFF. CDR3 sequence (DNA): TGTGCCAGCAGTGAGGAACTGAACACTGAAGCTTTCTTT.

The chain employs TRBV3-1 (or the pseudogene TRBV3-2) and TRBJ1-6, with a weak D call TRBD1 (5 bases). Germline V gene data show CDR1 as LGHDT and CDR2 as YNNKEL (reference sequence). The CDR3 is 16 residues long. The V end lost 4 bases, the J end lost 5 bases, and 15 bases lay between the germline ends. CDR3 sequence: CASSPAGGANNSPLHF. In DNA, the CDR3 is TGTGCCAGCAGCCCCGCCGGCGGGGCAAATAATTCACCCCTCCACTTT.

This clone has only one observation. The rearrangement uses TRBV7-3 and TRBJ1-1; no reliable D call. From germline, CDR1 is SGHTA and CDR2 FQGTGA. This CDR3 spans 12 amino acids. The V end was cut by 3 bases, the J end by 7 bases, with 9 bases between. CDR3 loop: CASSLERVEAFF. CDR3 nucleotides: TGTGCCAGCAGCTTGGAGAGGGTTGAAGCTTTCTTT. The full variable domain, in which reference TRBV7-3 and TRBJ1-1 provide the parts outside the CDR3, is GAGVSQTPSNKVTEKGKYVELRCDPISGHTALYWYRQSLGQGPEFLIYFQGTGAADDSGLPNDRFFAVRPEGSVSTLKIQRTERGDSAVYLCASSLERVEAFFGQGTRLTVV.

CDR3 sequence reads: CASSLSLGAATQETQYF. Here the CDR3 DNA reads TGTGCCAGCAGCTTATCACTTGGGGCCGCAACCCAAGAGACCCAGTACTTC. The rearrangement links TRBV11-2 to TRBJ2-5, with a possible D match to TRBD1 (5 bases). The germline CDR1 and CDR2 sequences are SGHAT and FQNNGV. The CDR3 consists of 17 residues. Trimming took off 2 bases at V and 1 base at J, with 17 bases between the two ends.

This sequence joins TRBV5-8 and TRBJ1-1; no clear D gene. V gave up 0 bases and J gave up 3 bases, with 9 bases separating them. This CDR3 is 14 amino acids long. Germline CDR1 and CDR2: SGHTS and YDEGEE. Here the CDR3 DNA reads TGTGCCAGCAGCTTGGGAGGCACCTACACTGAAGCTTTCTTT. Amino acid sequence: CASSLGGTYTEAFF. The full variable domain, rest sourced from reference TRBV5-8 and TRBJ1-1, is EAGVTQSPTHLIKTRGQQATLRCSPISGHTSVYWYQQALGLGLQFLLWYDEGEERNRGNFPPRFSGRQFPNYSSELNVNALELEDSALYLCASSLGGTYTEAFFGQGTRLTVV.